This T cell receptor (beta chain) was retrieved from a study of T cells in Graves' hyperthyroidism and ophthalmopathy. Study-wide points: Most clonotypes expanded in thyroid above 0.001 were likewise present in blood. Prediction of ophthalmopathy progression came a median around 6.5 months pre-onset.

Germline loops: CDR1 SEHNR, CDR2 FQNEAQ (reference sequence). Trimming removed 5 bases from V and 5 bases from J; junction bases left unmatched: 10. The CDR3 length is 16 residues. Comments on this clonotype: Its specificity is not known.

Hyperthyroidism was newly diagnosed in patients aged 18 to 65 (duration under 2 months). TCR beta CDR3 sequences were amplified from RNA transcripts. HTBI primers were the set used in a first-round RT-PCR of the TCR CDR3. In TCRdb, the multiplex PCR reads were re-called with MiXCR into one record per CDR3 protein. The data hold under 400,000 distinct CDR3 sequences, with more than 20% observed a single time. The specimen sequenced was blood. The chain employs TRBV7-9 and TRBJ2-1; 9 bases match TRBD2. This TCR came from a man aged 50-59 years with Graves' hyperthyroidism. The CDR3 here is CASSQRRGRANNEQFF. DNA for the CDR3: TGTGCCAGCAGCCAACGCCGCGGGAGGGCCAACAATGAGCAGTTCTTC.